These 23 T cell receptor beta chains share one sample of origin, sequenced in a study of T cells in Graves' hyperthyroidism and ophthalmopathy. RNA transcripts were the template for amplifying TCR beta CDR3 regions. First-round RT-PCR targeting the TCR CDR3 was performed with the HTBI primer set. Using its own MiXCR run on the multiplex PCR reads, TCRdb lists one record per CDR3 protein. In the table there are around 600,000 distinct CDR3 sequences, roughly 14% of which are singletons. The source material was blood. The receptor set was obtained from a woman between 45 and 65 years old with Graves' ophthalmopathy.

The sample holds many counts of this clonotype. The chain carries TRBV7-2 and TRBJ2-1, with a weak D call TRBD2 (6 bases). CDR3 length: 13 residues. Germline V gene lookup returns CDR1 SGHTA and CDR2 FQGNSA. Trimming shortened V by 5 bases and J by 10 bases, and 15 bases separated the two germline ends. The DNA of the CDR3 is TGTGCCAGCAGCCGTTCTCGGGAGAAGGAGCAGTTCTTC. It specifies CASSRSREKEQFF.

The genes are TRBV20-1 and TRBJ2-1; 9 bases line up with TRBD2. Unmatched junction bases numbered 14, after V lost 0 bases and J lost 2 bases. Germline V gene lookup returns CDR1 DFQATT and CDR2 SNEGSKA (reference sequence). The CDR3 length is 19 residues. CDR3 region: CSARDRIGGREGAYNEQFF. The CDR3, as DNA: TGCAGTGCTAGAGATCGTATAGGTGGGCGGGAGGGGGCCTACAATGAGCAGTTCTTC.

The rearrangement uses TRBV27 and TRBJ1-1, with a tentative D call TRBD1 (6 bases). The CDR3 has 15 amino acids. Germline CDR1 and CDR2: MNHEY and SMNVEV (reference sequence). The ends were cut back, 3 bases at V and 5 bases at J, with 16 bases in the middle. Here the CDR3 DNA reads TGTGCCAGCAGTTTCCTTCCCGGGACAACTACTGAAGCTTTCTTT. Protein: CASSFLPGTTTEAFF.

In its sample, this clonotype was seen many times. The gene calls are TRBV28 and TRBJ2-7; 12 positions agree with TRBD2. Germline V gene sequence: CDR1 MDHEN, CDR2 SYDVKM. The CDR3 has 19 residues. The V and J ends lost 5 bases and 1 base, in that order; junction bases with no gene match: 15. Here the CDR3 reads CASSADRARLAGVSYEQYF. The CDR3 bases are TGTGCCAGCAGTGCCGACAGGGCCCGACTAGCGGGAGTGTCCTACGAGCAGTACTTC.

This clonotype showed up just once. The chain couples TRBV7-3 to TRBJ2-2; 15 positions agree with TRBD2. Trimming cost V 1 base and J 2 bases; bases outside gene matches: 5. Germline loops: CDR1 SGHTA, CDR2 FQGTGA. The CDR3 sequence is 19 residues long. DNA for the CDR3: TGTGCCAGCAGCTTAAAAGGGACTAGCGGGAGGCGTAACACCGGGGAGCTGTTTTTT. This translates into CASSLKGTSGRRNTGELFF.

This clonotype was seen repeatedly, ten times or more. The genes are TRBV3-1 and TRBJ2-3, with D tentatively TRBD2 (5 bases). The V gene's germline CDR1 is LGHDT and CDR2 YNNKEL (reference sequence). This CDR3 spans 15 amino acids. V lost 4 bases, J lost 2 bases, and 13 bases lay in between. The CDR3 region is CASSPSGPFTDTQYF. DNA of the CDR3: TGTGCCAGCAGCCCGAGCGGACCGTTCACAGATACGCAGTATTTT.

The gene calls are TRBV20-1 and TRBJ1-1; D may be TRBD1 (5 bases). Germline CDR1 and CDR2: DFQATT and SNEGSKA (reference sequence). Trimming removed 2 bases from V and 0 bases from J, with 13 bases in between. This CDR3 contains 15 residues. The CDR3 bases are TGCAGTGCTAGACCAGGGCAGAATATGAACACTGAAGCTTTCTTT. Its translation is CSARPGQNMNTEAFF.

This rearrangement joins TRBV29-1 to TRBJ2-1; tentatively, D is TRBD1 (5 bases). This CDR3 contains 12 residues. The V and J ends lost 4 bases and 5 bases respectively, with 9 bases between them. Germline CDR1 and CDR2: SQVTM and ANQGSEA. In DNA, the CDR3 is TGCAGCGTTGTCGACAGAAACAATGAGCAGTTCTTC. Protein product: CSVVDRNNEQFF.

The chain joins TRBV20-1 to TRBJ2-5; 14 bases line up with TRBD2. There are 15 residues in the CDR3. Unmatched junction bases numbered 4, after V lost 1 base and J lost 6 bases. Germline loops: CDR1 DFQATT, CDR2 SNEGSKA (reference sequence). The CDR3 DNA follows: TGCAGTGCTAGAGCCGGGACTAGCGGGAGCAAGACCCAGTACTTC. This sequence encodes CSARAGTSGSKTQYF.

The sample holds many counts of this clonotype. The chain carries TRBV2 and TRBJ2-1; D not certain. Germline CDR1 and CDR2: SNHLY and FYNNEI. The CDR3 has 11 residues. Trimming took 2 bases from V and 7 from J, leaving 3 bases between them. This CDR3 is CASSEWNEQFF. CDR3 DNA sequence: TGTGCCAGCAGTGAATGGAATGAGCAGTTCTTC.

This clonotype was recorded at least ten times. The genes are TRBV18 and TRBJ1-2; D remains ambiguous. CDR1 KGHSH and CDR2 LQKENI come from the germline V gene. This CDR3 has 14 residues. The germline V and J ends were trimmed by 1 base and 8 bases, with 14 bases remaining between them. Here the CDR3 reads CASSPLVALEGYTF. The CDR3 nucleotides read TGTGCCAGCTCACCACTGGTGGCTTTGGAGGGCTACACCTTC.

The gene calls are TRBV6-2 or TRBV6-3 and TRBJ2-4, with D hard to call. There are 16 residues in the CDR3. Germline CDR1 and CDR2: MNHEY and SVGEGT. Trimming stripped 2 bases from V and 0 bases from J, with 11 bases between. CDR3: CASSYSAFLAKNIQYF. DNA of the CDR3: TGTGCCAGCAGTTACAGCGCGTTTTTAGCCAAAAACATTCAGTACTTC.

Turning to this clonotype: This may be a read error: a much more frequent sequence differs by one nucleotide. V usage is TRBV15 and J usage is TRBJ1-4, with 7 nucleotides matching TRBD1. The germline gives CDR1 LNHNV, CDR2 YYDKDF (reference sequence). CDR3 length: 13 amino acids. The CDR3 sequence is CATSKTGTEELFF. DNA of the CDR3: TGTGCCACCAGCAAGACAGGGACTGAAGAACTGTTTTTT.

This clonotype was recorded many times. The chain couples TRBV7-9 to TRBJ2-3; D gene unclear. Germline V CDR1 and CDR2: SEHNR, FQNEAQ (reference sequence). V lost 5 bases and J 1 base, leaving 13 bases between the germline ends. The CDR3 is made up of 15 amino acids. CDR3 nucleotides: TGTGCCAGCAGCCAGGCGTCAACGGGCACAGATACGCAGTATTTT. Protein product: CASSQASTGTDTQYF. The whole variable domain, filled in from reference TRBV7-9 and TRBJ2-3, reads DTGVSQNPRHKITKRGQNVTFRCDPISEHNRLYWYRQTLGQGPEFLTYFQNEAQLEKSRLLSDRFSAERPKGSFSTLEIQRTEQGDSAMYLCASSQASTGTDTQYFGPGTRLTVL.

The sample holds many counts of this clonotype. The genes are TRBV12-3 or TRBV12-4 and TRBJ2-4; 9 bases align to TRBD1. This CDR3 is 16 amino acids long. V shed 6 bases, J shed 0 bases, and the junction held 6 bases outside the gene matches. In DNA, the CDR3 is TGTGCCAGCAGCTTTCGACAGGGGGAAGCCAAAAACATTCAGTACTTC. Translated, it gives CASSFRQGEAKNIQYF.

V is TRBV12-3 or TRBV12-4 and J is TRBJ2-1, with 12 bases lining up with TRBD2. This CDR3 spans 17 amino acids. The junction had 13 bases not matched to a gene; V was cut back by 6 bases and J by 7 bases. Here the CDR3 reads CASSRTSGALLRNEQFF. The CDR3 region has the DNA TGTGCCAGCAGCCGGACTAGCGGGGCGCTCCTAAGGAATGAGCAGTTCTTC.

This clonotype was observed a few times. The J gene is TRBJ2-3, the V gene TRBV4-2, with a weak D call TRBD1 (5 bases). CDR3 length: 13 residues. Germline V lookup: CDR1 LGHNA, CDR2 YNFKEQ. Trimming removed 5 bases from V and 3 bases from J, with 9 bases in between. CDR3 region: CASSGHVTDTQYF. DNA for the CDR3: TGTGCCAGCAGCGGACACGTTACAGATACGCAGTATTTT.

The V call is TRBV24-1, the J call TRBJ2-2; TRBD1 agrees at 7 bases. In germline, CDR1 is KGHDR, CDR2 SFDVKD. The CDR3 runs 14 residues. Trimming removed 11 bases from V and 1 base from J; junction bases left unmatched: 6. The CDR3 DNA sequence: TGTGCCATCGGGACAGCCATGAACACCGGGGAGCTGTTTTTT. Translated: CAIGTAMNTGELFF.

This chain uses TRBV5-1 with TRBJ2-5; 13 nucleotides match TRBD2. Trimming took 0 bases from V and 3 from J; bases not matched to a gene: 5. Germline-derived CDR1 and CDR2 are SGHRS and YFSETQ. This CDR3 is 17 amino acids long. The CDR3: CASSLGTGLAGEETQYF. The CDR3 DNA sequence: TGCGCCAGCAGCTTGGGAACCGGACTAGCGGGGGAAGAGACCCAGTACTTC.

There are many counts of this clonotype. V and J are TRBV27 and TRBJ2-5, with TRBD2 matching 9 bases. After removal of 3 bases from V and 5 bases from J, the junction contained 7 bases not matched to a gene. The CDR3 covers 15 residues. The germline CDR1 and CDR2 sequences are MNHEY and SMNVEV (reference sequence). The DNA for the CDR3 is TGTGCCAGCAGTTTGGCTAGCGGGATGCCTGAGACCCAGTACTTC. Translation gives CASSLASGMPETQYF.

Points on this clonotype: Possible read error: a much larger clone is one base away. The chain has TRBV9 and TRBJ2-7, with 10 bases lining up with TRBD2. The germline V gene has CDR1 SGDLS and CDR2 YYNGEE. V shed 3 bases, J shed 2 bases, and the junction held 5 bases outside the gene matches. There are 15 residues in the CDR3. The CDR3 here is CASSGGLAETYEQYF. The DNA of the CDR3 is TGTGCCAGCAGCGGCGGACTAGCGGAAACCTACGAGCAGTACTTC.

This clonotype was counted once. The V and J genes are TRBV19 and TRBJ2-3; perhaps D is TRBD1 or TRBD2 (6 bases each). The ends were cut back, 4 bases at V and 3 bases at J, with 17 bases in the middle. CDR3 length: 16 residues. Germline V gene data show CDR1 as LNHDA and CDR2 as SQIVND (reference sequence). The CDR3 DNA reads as TGTGCCAGTAGTAATGGGGGGCTCATCATAACAGATACGCAGTATTTT. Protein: CASSNGGLIITDTQYF.

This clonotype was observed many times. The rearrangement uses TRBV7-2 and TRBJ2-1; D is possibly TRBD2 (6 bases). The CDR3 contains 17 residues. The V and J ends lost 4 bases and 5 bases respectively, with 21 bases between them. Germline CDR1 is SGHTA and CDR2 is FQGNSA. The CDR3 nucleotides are TGTGCCAGCAGCTCCGATCTGGGACTGGAGGGAAACAATGAGCAGTTCTTC. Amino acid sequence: CASSSDLGLEGNNEQFF.